This TCR beta chain is from a study of human T cells and chemical hapten exposure. The CDR3 consists of 15 residues. The V and J ends lost 1 base and 2 bases respectively, with 12 bases between them. Many counts were recorded for this clonotype. The time point here: patch test 3, about 24 weeks after DPC sensitization. Regarding treatment: therapeutic diphenylcyclopropenone sensitization with weekly scalp DPC. MiXCR, applied by TCRdb to the RACE reads, yields one record per CDR3 protein. The sample lists tens of thousands of distinct CDR3 sequences, approximately 9.9% occurring once. The clonotype originates from a middle-aged woman with alopecia areata. Some clones in this sample may be carry-over from other donors' samples. The sequenced sample was whole blood, obtained in connection with sensitization to the hapten diphenylcyclopropenone (DPC). This sequence joins TRBV12-3 or TRBV12-4 and TRBJ2-7, with D tentatively TRBD2 (6 bases). The CDR3: CASSLVGSGAYEQYF. The DNA of the CDR3 is TGTGCCAGCAGTTTAGTGGGTAGCGGTGCCTACGAGCAGTACTTC.